Shown below are 3 T cell receptor beta chains from a single sample sequenced in a study of shared clonotypes between healthy human individuals (dated by TCRdb to the early 2020s). Library preparation used the immunoSEQ multiplex PCR assay. The immuneACCESS repertoire file appears here via TCRdb, limited to in-frame rearrangements. These files lack a portion of the clones; in checked studies, under half of the deficit traces to unresolved V genes, and the cause of the others is not known. The sample profile shows 950,000 to 1,300,000 clones; 65% to 75% of them were found once. The ten largest clones capture nearly 1.5% of the sample. The sample taken for sequencing was memory CD4+ T cells sorted from blood. Explained via the paper, the cell subset or site label denotes: CD45RA-negative fraction. The receptors stem from a man aged 18 to 29 in good health.

The genes are TRBV23-1 and TRBJ2-5, with no clear D. TRBV23-1 is annotated as an ORF whose role is uncertain. Deletions cut 3 bases from V and 5 bases from J, with 22 bases between. The CDR3 sequence is 17 residues long. The CDR3 region has the DNA TGCGCCAGCAGTCACTCCCTTTGGCGGCCAGGCAGGGAGACCCAGTACTTC. Its protein is CASSHSLWRPGRETQYF.

The chain employs TRBV11-2 and TRBJ1-2; 9 bases are a match to TRBD1. The CDR3 is made up of 13 amino acids. Germline V gives CDR1 SGHAT, CDR2 FQNNGV. V shed 1 base and J 7 bases; nucleotides not matched to a gene: 1. CDR3 loop: CASSLATGGGYTF. CDR3 DNA: TGTGCCAGCAGCTTAGCGACAGGGGGTGGCTACACCTTC.

The chain uses TRBV11-2 and TRBJ2-5; 8 bases map to TRBD1. The CDR3 runs to 15 residues. Germline assignment: CDR1 SGHAT and CDR2 FQNNGV. Trimming cost V 0 bases and J 4 bases; bases outside gene matches: 4. This CDR3 is CASSLEGRGRETQYF. The CDR3 DNA is TGTGCCAGCAGCTTAGAGGGCAGGGGGCGAGAGACCCAGTACTTC.